Included here is one TCR beta chain sequence, with context. Its antigen remains unknown. Clones were sequenced by immunoSEQ multiplex PCR, and TCRdb holds only the in-frame ones, with some missing. This sample has some 4,100 clones, with 72% found just once. The sample originates from a study of chemoradiotherapy in HPV16-positive cancers. The study's findings and limits: During treatment, candidate HPV-specific clones and E7-related motifs expanded in tumor.

Trimming cost V 0 bases and J 0 bases, with 5 bases left between them. From germline, CDR1 is LNHDA and CDR2 SQIVND (reference sequence). The CDR3 is 14 residues long. This receptor was taken from a human donor with HPV-associated anogenital cancer. The genes are TRBV19 and TRBJ1-1; D is ambiguous. Here the sequenced sample was tumor tissue, taken from a patient who underwent chemoradiotherapy. The CDR3 region is CASSIDTMNTEAFF. The DNA of the CDR3 is TGTGCCAGTAGTATAGACACAATGAACACTGAAGCTTTCTTT.